These 7 T cell receptor beta chains were sequenced from one sample in a study of T-cell memory formation after mild COVID-19. MiXCR, applied by TCRdb to the 5' RACE reads, yields one record per CDR3 protein. The data hold under 700,000 distinct CDR3 sequences, with about a fifth observed a single time. Sequencing was carried out using PBMCs or a T cell subset sorted from them (not recorded which). The receptors here all came from an adult woman who had mild COVID-19 (a few samples of this study predate the infection). Cell type and time point are not known.

This chain uses TRBV18 with TRBJ2-1; D is undetermined. The germline gives CDR1 KGHSH, CDR2 LQKENI. The V end lost 0 bases, the J end lost 10 bases, and 13 bases lay between the germline ends. This CDR3 region has 14 residues. The chain's CDR3 is CASSPPADGLEQFF. The CDR3 DNA reads as TGTGCCAGCTCACCACCGGCGGATGGTTTGGAGCAGTTCTTC.

The V and J genes are TRBV5-4 and TRBJ2-7; tentatively, D is TRBD1 or TRBD2 (6 bases each). Germline lookup yields CDR1 SGHNT and CDR2 YYREEE (reference sequence). Trimming stripped 3 bases from V and 9 bases from J, with 22 bases between. This CDR3 region has 15 residues. The CDR3 sequence is CASSSLDSGLSRQYF. DNA of the CDR3: TGTGCCAGCAGCTCCCTGGACAGCGGGCTGTCGCGGCAGTACTTC.

The chain combines TRBV6-2 or TRBV6-3 with TRBJ2-3, with a weak D call TRBD2 (5 bases). Germline values: CDR1 MNHEY, CDR2 SVGEGT. The CDR3 sequence is 14 residues long. V dropped 2 bases and J dropped 3 bases, with 9 bases sitting between them. CDR3 sequence reads: CASSYDGVTDTQYF. Written as DNA, the CDR3 is TGTGCCAGCAGTTACGACGGGGTGACAGATACGCAGTATTTT.

The chain couples TRBV20-1 to TRBJ2-5; TRBD1 matches 8 bases. This CDR3 region has 14 residues. Germline V gene data show CDR1 as DFQATT and CDR2 as SNEGSKA (reference sequence). V shed 4 bases and J 2 bases; nucleotides not matched to a gene: 6. CDR3: CSAISRQGQETQYF. Here the CDR3 DNA reads TGCAGTGCTATATCCCGACAGGGGCAAGAGACCCAGTACTTC.

This clonotype was counted only a few times. The CDR3 loop is CASGRGGGDTDTQYF. The CDR3, as DNA: TGTGCCAGCGGTCGTGGCGGGGGGGACACAGATACGCAGTATTTT. The V and J genes are TRBV9 and TRBJ2-3, with 9 bases lining up with TRBD2. V lost 7 bases, J lost 2 bases, and 8 bases stayed unmatched. The CDR3 has 15 residues. Germline V CDR1 and CDR2: SGDLS, YYNGEE.

The chain combines TRBV27 with TRBJ1-1, with D possibly TRBD1 on 5 matching bases. Germline lookup yields CDR1 MNHEY and CDR2 SMNVEV (reference sequence). The CDR3 runs 16 residues. The V and J ends lost 5 bases and 1 base respectively, with 17 bases between them. As DNA, the CDR3 is TGTGCCAGCAGTCTTCGACAGAACAGACCGAACACTGAAGCTTTCTTT. Translation gives CASSLRQNRPNTEAFF.

In this sample, this clonotype turned up a few times. This chain joins TRBV6-2 or TRBV6-3 and TRBJ2-2; D gene unclear. V was pared by 7 bases and J by 4 bases, with 19 bases between. This CDR3 region has 16 residues. Germline assignment: CDR1 MNHEY and CDR2 SVGEGT. The CDR3 here is CASNGRVQDPTGELFF. CDR3 sequence (DNA): TGTGCCAGCAACGGTCGGGTCCAAGACCCCACCGGGGAGCTGTTTTTT.